The 5 T cell receptor beta chains in this list originate from one sample, sequenced in a study of metastatic and nonmetastatic thyroid tumors. None of the patients had undergone any treatment ahead of thyroid surgery. MiXCR was used by TCRdb to re-call the PCR reads. The profile shows tens of thousands of clones, about half of them singletons. Sequenced: tumor tissue. Receptor source: a male donor with papillary thyroid cancer or a benign thyroid nodule (not recorded which). Some clones in this sample may be carry-over from other donors' samples.

This clone was observed a few times. This chain links TRBV15 with TRBJ2-7; D not resolved. Germline-derived CDR1 and CDR2 are LNHNV and YYDKDF (reference sequence). V lost 5 bases to trimming and J lost 6 bases, with 8 bases between them. The CDR3 is 11 amino acids. CDR3 coding DNA: TGTGCCACCAGCCTCGGCTCCGAGCAGTACTTC. Translating it yields CATSLGSEQYF. Combining the CDR3 with reference TRBV15 and TRBJ2-7 gives the whole variable domain DAMVIQNPRYQVTQFGKPVTLSCSQTLNHNVMYWYQQKSSQAPKLLFHYYDKDFNNEADTPDNFQSRRPNTSFCFLDIRSPGLGDTAMYLCATSLGSEQYFGPGTRLTVT.

In its sample, this clone ranks as large. This CDR3 is CSASTVENYGYTF. The CDR3 bases are TGCAGTGCTAGTACGGTGGAGAACTATGGCTACACCTTC. The chain is built from TRBV20-1 and TRBJ1-2; no reliable D call. There are 13 residues in the CDR3. CDR1 is DFQATT and CDR2 is SNEGSKA in the germline V gene (reference sequence). The V end was cut by 3 bases, the J end by 2 bases, with 10 bases between.

This chain connects TRBV4-2 to TRBJ2-7; D remains unclear. The V end lost 1 base, the J end lost 7 bases, and 8 bases lay between the germline ends. The CDR3 is 12 residues long. Germline V gene lookup returns CDR1 LGHNA and CDR2 YNFKEQ. The CDR3 region is CASSQGLGEQYF. CDR3 nucleotide sequence: TGTGCCAGCAGCCAAGGGTTAGGTGAGCAGTACTTC.

The V call is TRBV7-2, the J call TRBJ1-2, with D hard to call. CDR1 is SGHTA, CDR2 FQGNSA, per germline. Between the trimmed V and J ends, which lost 1 base and 5 bases, there was a span of 14 bases. This CDR3 is 15 amino acids long. The CDR3 here is CASSLVASPSYGYTF. In DNA, the CDR3 is TGTGCCAGCAGCTTAGTCGCGTCACCTTCTTATGGCTACACCTTC.

The gene calls are TRBV7-2 and TRBJ2-3, with D perhaps assigned TRBD1 or TRBD2 (5 bases each). Germline V lookup: CDR1 SGHTA, CDR2 FQGNSA. There are 14 residues in the CDR3. V gave up 6 bases and J gave up 2 bases, with 12 bases separating them. The CDR3 spells CASRIRDPTDTQYF. DNA of the CDR3: TGTGCCAGCAGAATCCGGGACCCCACAGATACGCAGTATTTT.